This T cell receptor (beta chain) was captured in a study of blood T cell repertoires in COVID-19. Study-wide background: Specimens from acute and convalescent COVID-19 originated in the United States, Italy and Spain. The analysed material was cDNA or gDNA that came from T cells, B-cell-depleted T cells, or PBMCs.

Methods used by the authors: Counts of nucleated cells, estimated from reference gene primer amplification, were obtained. TCRdb's copy holds only in-frame clones and misses some; the assay was immunoSEQ multiplex PCR. V and J calls and clone size are those listed in that table; D and trimming were worked out from the DNA. Of around 50,000 clones listed, approximately 88% are singletons. The CDR3 covers 12 residues. Germline CDR1 and CDR2: SGDLS and YYNGEE. Trimming shortened V by 3 bases and J by 9 bases, and 10 bases separated the two germline ends. Sequencing was carried out using peripheral blood. The origin of this receptor is a human donor in a cohort sampled during active COVID-19. The rearrangement uses TRBV9 and TRBJ2-1, with TRBD1 as a possible D gene (5 bases). CDR3 residues: CASSDRGSEQFF. Here the CDR3 DNA reads TGTGCCAGCAGCGATAGGGGAAGTGAGCAGTTCTTC.